Presented here are 22 T cell receptor beta chains from one specimen sequenced in a study of T cells in Graves' hyperthyroidism and ophthalmopathy. From RNA transcripts, TCR beta CDR3 regions were amplified. The HTBI set primed first-round TCR CDR3 RT-PCR. In TCRdb, the multiplex PCR reads were re-called with MiXCR into one record per CDR3 protein. Of 450,000 to 600,000 distinct CDR3 sequences in the sample, less than 20% were seen once. Sequenced input: blood. The source is a man in his forties with Graves' ophthalmopathy.

On this clonotype itself: A much bigger clone sits one base away, suggesting this may be a read error. This rearrangement joins TRBV7-3 to TRBJ2-2; TRBD1 aligns across 9 bases. With 2 bases clipped from V and 3 bases from J, the junction kept 4 bases outside the gene matches. The CDR3 spans 16 residues. Germline-derived CDR1 and CDR2 are SGHTA and FQGTGA. The DNA of the CDR3 is TGTGCCAGCAGCTTAGGGACAGGGTTTGACACCGGGGAGCTGTTTTTT. Protein product: CASSLGTGFDTGELFF.

This clonotype was detected ten times or more. The chain combines TRBV12-3 or TRBV12-4 with TRBJ2-3; D is ambiguous. The CDR3 length is 14 residues. V lost 3 bases to trimming and J lost 6 bases, with 13 bases between them. DNA for the CDR3: TGTGCCAGCAGTTTTTCTCGACGTCTGGATACGCAGTATTTT. Residues: CASSFSRRLDTQYF.

This chain connects TRBV29-1 to TRBJ2-3; tentative D call: TRBD2 (6 bases). CDR1 and CDR2 from the germline V gene are SQVTM and ANQGSEA. CDR3 length equals 13 residues. V lost 7 bases and J lost 4, with 15 bases in between. CDR3 sequence reads: CSAGRGRSDTQYF. The CDR3 region has the DNA TGCAGCGCGGGACGGGGGAGGTCAGATACGCAGTATTTT.

The chain carries TRBV19 and TRBJ1-2; no firm D call. Trimming removed 7 bases from V and 6 bases from J, with 18 bases in between. Germline CDR1 reads LNHDA; CDR2 reads SQIVND (reference sequence). CDR3 length: 14 residues. The CDR3 here is CASNRKRASDGYTF. For the CDR3, the DNA is TGTGCCAGTAACCGAAAAAGGGCGTCGGATGGCTACACCTTC.

In this sample, this clonotype turned up many times. This chain connects TRBV11-2 to TRBJ1-1; D remains unclear. CDR1 and CDR2 from the germline V gene are SGHAT and FQNNGV. The V and J ends lost 1 base and 7 bases respectively, with 7 bases between them. This CDR3 comprises 12 residues. CDR3 sequence: CASSLGDIEAFF. CDR3 DNA sequence: TGTGCCAGCAGCTTAGGTGACATTGAAGCTTTCTTT.

This clonotype was counted at least ten times. One junction end disagrees with the germline gene, perhaps due to a read error. The chain combines TRBV12-3 or TRBV12-4 with TRBJ2-6; TRBD2 matches 7 bases. The CDR3 has 15 residues. CDR3 residues: CASSLGRGRANVLTF. DNA of the CDR3: TGTGCCAGCAGCTTAGGGAGGGGAAGGGCCAACGTCCTGACTTTC.

This clonotype has just a few counts. The V and J genes are TRBV20-1 and TRBJ1-6; 9 bases fit TRBD1. V shed 6 bases and J 2 bases; nucleotides not matched to a gene: 17. Germline CDR1 DFQATT, CDR2 SNEGSKA (reference sequence). CDR3 length: 19 residues. The CDR3 protein is CSAPSVGQGKATYNSPLHF. The DNA for the CDR3 is TGCAGTGCCCCCTCCGTCGGACAGGGGAAGGCTACCTATAATTCACCCCTCCACTTT.

V usage is TRBV25-1 and J usage is TRBJ2-7; no firm D call. CDR3 size: 13 residues. V was trimmed by 5 bases and J by 3 bases, leaving 11 bases between them. The germline CDR1 and CDR2 sequences are MGHDK and SYGVNS. CDR3 nucleotide sequence: TGTGCCAGCAGTACCATGGAACTCTACGAGCAGTACTTC. This translates into CASSTMELYEQYF.

This clonotype was detected ten times or more. The chain carries TRBV20-1 and TRBJ2-3; 12 bases line up with TRBD2. This CDR3 comprises 13 residues. V lost 5 bases to trimming and J lost 6 bases; unmatched junction nucleotides: 3. Germline CDR1 and CDR2: DFQATT and SNEGSKA (reference sequence). CDR3 in DNA: TGCAGTGCTTCCGGGACTAGCGGGGATACGCAGTATTTT. It codes for CSASGTSGDTQYF.

The chain links TRBV28 to TRBJ2-1; the D gene is possibly TRBD1 (6 bases). From germline, CDR1 is MDHEN and CDR2 SYDVKM. Deletions cut 6 bases from V and 0 bases from J, with 18 bases between. This CDR3 contains 17 residues. CDR3 nucleotides: TGTGCCAGCAGAACCGGGACACCCTCGAGCTCCTACAATGAGCAGTTCTTC. Translated, it gives CASRTGTPSSSYNEQFF.

Concerning this clonotype: An end of the junction does not agree with germline; a read error may underlie this. The rearrangement joins TRBV7-7 to TRBJ2-3; the D gene could be TRBD1 or TRBD2 (6 bases each). CDR3 size: 13 residues. From germline, CDR1 is SSHAT and CDR2 FNYEAQ (reference sequence). CDR3 in amino acids: CASSISAGGASYF. CDR3 in DNA: TGTGCTAGCAGCATATCCGCCGGGGGCGCATCGTATTTT.

This clonotype appeared many times. The rearrangement links TRBV11-3 to TRBJ2-1; no clear D. Trimming shortened V by 0 bases and J by 5 bases, and 5 bases separated the two germline ends. Germline assignment: CDR1 SGHNT and CDR2 YENEEA. This CDR3 is 13 amino acids long. The CDR3 nucleotides read TGTGCCAGCAGCTTAGATCTACACAATGAGCAGTTCTTC. Its translation: CASSLDLHNEQFF.

This sequence joins TRBV27 and TRBJ2-4, with a weak D call TRBD2 (6 bases). CDR3 length: 15 residues. Trimming shortened V by 4 bases and J by 7 bases, and 17 bases separated the two germline ends. CDR1 and CDR2 from the germline V gene are MNHEY and SMNVEV (reference sequence). The CDR3 reads CASSSLGPGVNIQYF. The CDR3 DNA follows: TGTGCCAGCAGTTCCCTCGGGCCGGGGGTGAACATTCAGTACTTC.

This clonotype was counted once. Possible read error: a much larger clone is one base away. The conserved closing phenylalanine or tryptophan is absent in this CDR3, likely reflecting a read error. The CDR3 reads CASSLTTGHYNEQFS. The CDR3, as DNA: TGCGCCAGCAGCTTGACGACAGGACACTACAATGAGCAGTTCTCC. V and J are TRBV5-1 and TRBJ2-1, with a tentative D call TRBD1 (6 bases). Germline V gives CDR1 SGHRS, CDR2 YFSETQ. The CDR3 consists of 15 residues. Between the trimmed V and J ends, which lost 1 base and 3 bases, there was a span of 11 bases.

This clonotype has ten or more counts. The rearrangement uses TRBV20-1 and TRBJ2-1; the match to TRBD2 covers 11 bases. CDR3 length: 14 amino acids. J gave up 7 bases and V 0 bases, and 2 bases lay outside the gene matches. Germline CDR1 reads DFQATT; CDR2 reads SNEGSKA (reference sequence). DNA for the CDR3: TGCAGTGCTAGAGATAGGACTAGCGGGAATGAGCAGTTCTTC. Its translation is CSARDRTSGNEQFF.

This clonotype was seen more than once but under ten times. The rearrangement links TRBV19 to TRBJ1-5, with D unresolved. The CDR3 totals 15 residues. Germline values: CDR1 LNHDA, CDR2 SQIVND (reference sequence). V lost 5 bases to trimming and J lost 0 bases, with 11 bases between them. The CDR3 bases are TGTGCCAGTAGTGCCCGACGGAATAGCAATCAGCCCCAGCATTTT. It encodes CASSARRNSNQPQHF.

The rearrangement uses TRBV7-3 and TRBJ1-2; a possible D gene is TRBD1 (5 bases). The CDR3 runs to 16 residues. Deletions cut 0 bases from V and 6 bases from J, with 17 bases between. CDR1 SGHTA and CDR2 FQGTGA come from the germline V gene. The CDR3 nucleotides are TGTGCCAGCAGCTTAACCCCTACAGGTCTCCTCGATGGCTACACCTTC. This translates into CASSLTPTGLLDGYTF.

CDR3 residues: CSADAPSGRAEEQYF. In DNA form, the CDR3 reads TGCAGTGCTGACGCCCCTAGCGGGAGGGCAGAGGAGCAGTACTTC. The chain is built from TRBV20-1 and TRBJ2-7; 12 bases agree with TRBD2. From germline, CDR1 is DFQATT and CDR2 SNEGSKA (reference sequence). The J segment lost 7 bases and the V segment lost 5 bases, leaving 12 bases of the junction unmatched. The CDR3 has 15 residues.

This sequence joins TRBV4-1 and TRBJ2-1, with D possibly being TRBD2 (5 bases). The CDR3 is 12 amino acids. V was trimmed by 1 base and J by 9 bases, leaving 7 bases between them. From germline, CDR1 is MGHRA and CDR2 YSYEKL. In DNA, the CDR3 is TGCGCCAGCAGCCAAGGTGGAGGTGAGCAGTTCTTC. Translation gives CASSQGGGEQFF.

This clonotype was recorded many times. The chain links TRBV11-3 to TRBJ2-5, with TRBD1 matching over 9 bases. The CDR3 runs to 15 residues. Germline lookup yields CDR1 SGHNT and CDR2 YENEEA. With 5 bases clipped from V and 11 bases from J, the junction kept 15 bases outside the gene matches. The chain's CDR3 is CASSLRTGVIGTQYF. CDR3 nucleotides: TGTGCCAGCAGCCTTCGGACAGGGGTAATCGGGACTCAGTACTTC. The full variable domain, in which reference TRBV11-3 and TRBJ2-5 provide the parts outside the CDR3, is EAGVVQSPRYKIIEKKQPVAFWCNPISGHNTLYWYLQNLGQGPELLIRYENEEAVDDSQLPKDRFSAERLKGVDSTLKIQPAELGDSAVYLCASSLRTGVIGTQYFGPGTRLLVL.

On this clonotype itself: One end of the junction varies from germline; a read error may be responsible. The chain employs TRBV14 and TRBJ2-7, with D unresolved. The CDR3 totals 14 residues. Germline V lookup: CDR1 SGHDN, CDR2 FVKESK. The CDR3 spells CASRQVELSYEQYF. CDR3 DNA sequence: TGTGCCAGCAGACAAGTGGAACTCTCCTACGAGCAGTACTTC.

This clonotype was counted at least ten times. The V gene is TRBV2, the J gene TRBJ2-1, with D uncertain. Trimming took 8 bases from V and 7 from J, leaving 6 bases between them. CDR1 and CDR2 from the germline V gene are SNHLY and FYNNEI. This CDR3 is 10 amino acids long. CDR3 amino acids: CASPNNEQFF. As DNA, the CDR3 is TGTGCCAGCCCTAATAATGAGCAGTTCTTC. The whole variable domain, remainder taken from reference TRBV2 and TRBJ2-1, is EPEVTQTPSHQVTQMGQEVILRCVPISNHLYFYWYRQILGQKVEFLVSFYNNEISEKSEIFDDQFSVERPDGSNFTLKIRSTKLEDSAMYFCASPNNEQFFGPGTRLTVL.